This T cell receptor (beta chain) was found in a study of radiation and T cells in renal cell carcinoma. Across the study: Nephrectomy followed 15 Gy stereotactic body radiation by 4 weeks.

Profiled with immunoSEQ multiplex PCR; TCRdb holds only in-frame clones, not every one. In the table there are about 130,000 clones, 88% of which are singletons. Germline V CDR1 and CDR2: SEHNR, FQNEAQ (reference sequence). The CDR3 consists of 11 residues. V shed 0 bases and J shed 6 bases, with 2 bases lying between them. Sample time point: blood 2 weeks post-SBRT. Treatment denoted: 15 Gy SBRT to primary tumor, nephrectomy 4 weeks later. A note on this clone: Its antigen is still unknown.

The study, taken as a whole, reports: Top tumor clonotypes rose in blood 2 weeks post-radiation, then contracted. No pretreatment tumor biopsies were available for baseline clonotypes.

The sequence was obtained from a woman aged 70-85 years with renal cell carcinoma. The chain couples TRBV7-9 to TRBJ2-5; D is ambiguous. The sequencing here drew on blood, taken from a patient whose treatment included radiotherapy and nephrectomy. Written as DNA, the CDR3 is TGTGCCAGCAGCTTAGCCCAGACCCAGTACTTC. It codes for CASSLAQTQYF.